Below are 6 T cell receptor beta chains sequenced from a single sample in a study of blood T cells in healthy people across ages (dated by TCRdb to about 2015). The receptor library was made with 5' RACE. Sequencing was carried out with an Illumina HiSeq 2500. A second about 7 to 11 cycle PCR used a sample-barcoded 5' primer and a J-beta primer mix. TCRdb reprocessed the public reads (quality trimming at Q25 with fastp, clone calling with MiXCR) and kept in-frame beta chains. Duplicate CDR3 protein sequences are folded into a single record with the most common DNA and genes. Recorded for this sample are roughly 860,000 distinct CDR3 sequences; approximately 67% of them occurred a single time. The ten largest clones represent roughly 26% of the sample. Material: blood. All receptors derive from a man younger than 40 in good health.

The V call is TRBV14, the J call TRBJ2-3, with 9 nucleotides matching TRBD2. The CDR3 has 14 residues. Germline trimming cut 6 bases from V and 6 bases from J; bases unmatched to any gene: 7. Germline V gene sequence: CDR1 SGHDN, CDR2 FVKESK. This CDR3 is CASRGGGASDTQYF. CDR3 sequence (DNA): TGTGCCAGCAGAGGCGGGGGGGCCTCGGATACGCAGTATTTT.

V and J are TRBV20-1 and TRBJ1-2; D is unresolved. Germline-derived CDR1 and CDR2 are DFQATT and SNEGSKA (reference sequence). CDR3 length: 13 residues. The V end was cut by 2 bases, the J end by 3 bases, with 10 bases between. CDR3 in amino acids: CSARYESYYGYTF. The DNA of the CDR3 is TGCAGTGCTAGATACGAGTCCTACTATGGCTACACCTTC.

The rearrangement links TRBV6-5 to TRBJ2-3; 11 nucleotides agree with TRBD2. Germline V gene data show CDR1 as MNHEY and CDR2 as SVGAGI. CDR3 size: 20 residues. After removal of 2 bases from V and 0 bases from J, the junction contained 13 bases not matched to a gene. CDR3 region: CASSYGPSGGLRFSTDTQYF. In DNA, the CDR3 is TGTGCCAGCAGTTACGGCCCTAGCGGGGGGCTTCGATTTAGCACAGATACGCAGTATTTT.

V gene TRBV4-3 combines with J gene TRBJ2-3; TRBD1 agrees at 7 bases. Germline V gene data show CDR1 as LGHNA and CDR2 as YSLEER. Trimming cost V 1 base and J 1 base; bases outside gene matches: 8. This CDR3 is built from 17 residues. In DNA form, the CDR3 reads TGCGCCAGCAGCCAAGCTGCGACAGGGAAAGGCACAGATACGCAGTATTTT. Its protein is CASSQAATGKGTDTQYF.

This clonotype was detected once. The gene calls are TRBV5-1 and TRBJ1-2; D ambiguous. The germline gives CDR1 SGHRS, CDR2 YFSETQ. CDR3 length: 13 amino acids. V gave up 1 base and J gave up 8 bases, with 12 bases separating them. The CDR3 spells CASSLKTESGYTF. CDR3 coding DNA: TGCGCCAGCAGCTTGAAGACGGAGAGCGGCTACACCTTC.

The rearrangement links TRBV7-8 to TRBJ2-1; 7 nucleotides line up with TRBD1. Looked up from germline, CDR1 is SGHVS and CDR2 is FQNEAQ. V lost 2 bases to trimming and J lost 4 bases; unmatched junction nucleotides: 5. There are 15 residues in the CDR3. CDR3 sequence (DNA): TGTGCCAGCAGCTTATTCGCAGGGGGATACAATGAGCAGTTCTTC. Protein product: CASSLFAGGYNEQFF.